The T cell receptor beta chain described here comes from a study of cytomegalovirus exposure and HLA in healthy donors. General study points: Later analysis placed DRB1 highest and HLA-C lowest in TCR association rates, which differed by HLA locus.

The PCR had 60 Vbeta and 13 Jbeta primers. Assay used: immunoSEQ multiplex PCR; TCRdb lists only in-frame clones, some missing. Across fewer than 150,000 clones, the top ten clones capture more than 3% of the sample. Note on this clone: Its antigen is currently unknown.

CDR3 length equals 9 residues. Germline V gene sequence: CDR1 MRHNA, CDR2 SNTAGT. Trimming cost V 11 bases and J 8 bases, with 7 bases left between them. Sequenced sample: PBMCs. This receptor was taken from a man aged 18 to 30 in good health and CMV-seronegative. This chain joins TRBV6-4 and TRBJ2-1; a possible D gene is TRBD2 (5 bases). CDR3 DNA sequence: TGTGCCTTGGAGGATGAGCAGTTCTTC. It encodes CALEDEQFF.